This is a list of T cell receptor beta chains from one sample in a study of T-cell memory formation after mild COVID-19. TCRdb reanalysed the 5' RACE reads using MiXCR and keeps one entry per CDR3 protein. Of 500,000 to 650,000 distinct CDR3 sequences listed, about a fifth were seen once; the top ten hold approximately 8.4%. The specimen sequenced was PBMCs or a T cell subset sorted from them (not recorded which). These receptors originate from an adult woman who had mild COVID-19 (a few samples of this study predate the infection). Cell type and time point are not known. The CDR3 runs from the conserved cysteine through the conserved F or W. Each record gives: V gene, D gene, clone size, J gene, CDR3 protein, CDR3 DNA. The D gene is left open where the match is weak. Only some rows state a clone size, as once, few, many or a class for expanded clones.

V gene: TRBV21-1
D gene: NA
clone size: NA
J gene: TRBJ1-3
CDR3 protein: CASSQGGERNTIYF
CDR3 DNA: TGTGCCAGCAGCCAGGGAGGGGAAAGGAACACCATATATTTT

V gene: TRBV7-3
D gene: TRBD1
clone size: few
J gene: TRBJ1-1
CDR3 protein: CASSLLPTGVNTEAFF
CDR3 DNA: TGTGCCAGCAGCCTCTTGCCCACAGGGGTGAACACTGAAGCTTTCTTT

V gene: TRBV5-1
D gene: TRBD2
clone size: NA
J gene: TRBJ2-2
CDR3 protein: CASSSARGGAAGELFF
CDR3 DNA: TGCGCCAGCAGCTCCGCACGCGGGGGGGCCGCCGGGGAGCTGTTTTTT

V gene: TRBV6-1
D gene: NA
clone size: NA
J gene: TRBJ2-7
CDR3 protein: CASSVSPGRPGAYEQYF
CDR3 DNA: TGTGCCAGCAGTGTATCCCCCGGGAGACCGGGGGCCTACGAGCAGTACTTC

V gene: TRBV10-3
D gene: TRBD1
clone size: NA
J gene: TRBJ2-7
CDR3 protein: CAISGGQGVNHEQYF
CDR3 DNA: TGTGCCATCAGTGGGGGACAGGGCGTTAACCACGAGCAGTACTTC

V gene: TRBV24-1
D gene: NA
clone size: NA
J gene: TRBJ2-5
CDR3 protein: CATSDTRGKETQYF
CDR3 DNA: TGTGCCACCAGTGATACTAGGGGAAAAGAGACCCAGTACTTC

V gene: TRBV9
D gene: TRBD2
clone size: NA
J gene: TRBJ2-3
CDR3 protein: CASSTRTSGDTQYF
CDR3 DNA: TGTGCCAGCAGCACCCGGACTAGCGGTGATACGCAGTATTTT

V gene: TRBV7-9
D gene: NA
clone size: few
J gene: TRBJ2-5
CDR3 protein: CASSYPPGQETQYF
CDR3 DNA: TGTGCCAGCAGCTATCCCCCGGGCCAGGAGACCCAGTACTTC

V gene: TRBV12-3/TRBV12-4
D gene: NA
clone size: NA
J gene: TRBJ1-1
CDR3 protein: CASSPAGANTEAFF
CDR3 DNA: TGTGCCAGCAGCCCAGCAGGGGCGAACACTGAAGCTTTCTTT

V gene: TRBV5-1
D gene: TRBD2
clone size: NA
J gene: TRBJ2-7
CDR3 protein: CASSSGPRGGTAYEQYF
CDR3 DNA: TGCGCCAGCAGCTCGGGACCTCGCGGGGGAACCGCCTACGAGCAGTACTTC

V gene: TRBV18
D gene: NA
clone size: NA
J gene: TRBJ2-7
CDR3 protein: CASEQKGGAYEQYF
CDR3 DNA: TGTGCCAGCGAGCAAAAAGGGGGGGCCTACGAGCAGTACTTC

V gene: TRBV7-8
D gene: NA
clone size: few
J gene: TRBJ2-1
CDR3 protein: CASSLTGTHNEQFF
CDR3 DNA: TGTGCCAGCAGCTTGACCGGGACACACAATGAGCAGTTCTTC

V gene: TRBV5-1
D gene: TRBD1
clone size: many
J gene: TRBJ2-7
CDR3 protein: CASSPDRGLYEQYF
CDR3 DNA: TGCGCCAGCAGCCCGGACAGGGGGCTATACGAGCAGTACTTC

V gene: TRBV12-3/TRBV12-4
D gene: NA
clone size: NA
J gene: TRBJ2-1
CDR3 protein: CASSLTWDNEQFF
CDR3 DNA: TGTGCCAGCAGTTTGACGTGGGACAATGAGCAGTTCTTC

V gene: TRBV5-1
D gene: TRBD1
clone size: NA
J gene: TRBJ1-2
CDR3 protein: CASRPTGQGENYGYTF
CDR3 DNA: TGCGCCAGCAGACCTACCGGACAGGGCGAGAACTATGGCTACACCTTC

V gene: TRBV6-6
D gene: NA
clone size: NA
J gene: TRBJ1-5
CDR3 protein: CASSVYRNQPQHF
CDR3 DNA: TGTGCCAGCTCGGTTTATCGCAATCAGCCCCAGCATTTT

V gene: TRBV5-1
D gene: NA
clone size: NA
J gene: TRBJ1-1
CDR3 protein: CASSLFRGMNTEAFF
CDR3 DNA: TGCGCCAGCAGCTTGTTTCGGGGGATGAACACTGAAGCTTTCTTT

V gene: TRBV5-1
D gene: TRBD2
clone size: NA
J gene: TRBJ2-7
CDR3 protein: CASSLDMTSGTPNEQYF
CDR3 DNA: TGCGCCAGCAGCTTGGATATGACTAGCGGAACTCCTAACGAGCAGTACTTC

V gene: TRBV12-3/TRBV12-4
D gene: TRBD2
clone size: NA
J gene: TRBJ2-3
CDR3 protein: CASDSYKWLAGGSGPDTQYF
CDR3 DNA: TGTGCCAGCGACAGCTACAAGTGGCTAGCGGGGGGGAGTGGGCCAGATACGCAGTATTTT

V gene: TRBV12-5
D gene: NA
clone size: NA
J gene: TRBJ2-3
CDR3 protein: CASGSQGITDTQYF
CDR3 DNA: TGTGCTAGTGGTTCTCAGGGGATAACAGATACGCAGTATTTT

V gene: TRBV7-2
D gene: TRBD1
clone size: few
J gene: TRBJ1-6
CDR3 protein: CASSFHPGQGDSPLHF
CDR3 DNA: TGTGCCAGCAGCTTTCACCCGGGACAGGGTGATTCACCCCTCCACTTT

V gene: TRBV11-2
D gene: NA
clone size: once
J gene: TRBJ2-6
CDR3 protein: CASSLWQAGANVLTF
CDR3 DNA: TGTGCCAGCAGCTTATGGCAGGCCGGGGCCAACGTCCTGACTTTC

V gene: TRBV7-2
D gene: NA
clone size: NA
J gene: TRBJ2-3
CDR3 protein: CASSSPAGSTDTQYF
CDR3 DNA: TGTGCCAGCAGCTCACCGGCCGGGTCCACAGATACGCAGTATTTT

V gene: TRBV18
D gene: TRBD2
clone size: NA
J gene: TRBJ2-3
CDR3 protein: CASSRTSGVTDTQYF
CDR3 DNA: TGTGCCAGCTCTCGGACTAGCGGGGTCACAGATACGCAGTATTTT

V gene: TRBV7-2
D gene: NA
clone size: NA
J gene: TRBJ1-3
CDR3 protein: CASSLQGSGNTTYF
CDR3 DNA: TGTGCCAGCAGCTTACAGGGTTCGGGAAACACCACATATTTT

V gene: TRBV25-1
D gene: NA
clone size: NA
J gene: TRBJ1-2
CDR3 protein: CASSDRDGYTF
CDR3 DNA: TGTGCCAGCAGTGACAGGGATGGCTACACCTTC

V gene: TRBV7-9
D gene: TRBD1
clone size: once
J gene: TRBJ1-1
CDR3 protein: CASSFGTGTGGEAFF
CDR3 DNA: TGTGCCAGCAGCTTCGGGACAGGGACAGGCGGTGAAGCTTTCTTT

V gene: TRBV29-1
D gene: NA
clone size: NA
J gene: TRBJ2-6
CDR3 protein: CSVEGDGRSGANVLTF
CDR3 DNA: TGCAGCGTTGAAGGGGACGGACGCTCTGGGGCCAACGTCCTGACTTTC

V gene: TRBV10-3
D gene: NA
clone size: NA
J gene: TRBJ1-1
CDR3 protein: CAIAVGADGGSEAFF
CDR3 DNA: TGTGCCATCGCGGTAGGCGCGGATGGTGGCTCTGAAGCTTTCTTT

V gene: TRBV7-9
D gene: TRBD1
clone size: NA
J gene: TRBJ2-7
CDR3 protein: CASSFTDRVPYEQYF
CDR3 DNA: TGTGCCAGCAGCTTCACCGACAGGGTCCCCTACGAGCAGTACTTC

V gene: TRBV7-2
D gene: TRBD2
clone size: NA
J gene: TRBJ2-3
CDR3 protein: CASSLGISGGAVDTQYF
CDR3 DNA: TGTGCCAGCAGCTTAGGGATTAGCGGGGGGGCAGTAGATACGCAGTATTTT

V gene: TRBV7-9
D gene: NA
clone size: NA
J gene: TRBJ2-7
CDR3 protein: CASSPRASYEQYF
CDR3 DNA: TGTGCCAGCAGCCCCCGGGCCTCCTACGAGCAGTACTTC

V gene: TRBV9
D gene: NA
clone size: few
J gene: TRBJ2-2
CDR3 protein: CASSVGRLTGELFF
CDR3 DNA: TGTGCCAGCAGCGTAGGGAGACTGACCGGGGAGCTGTTTTTT

V gene: TRBV6-2/TRBV6-3
D gene: NA
clone size: NA
J gene: TRBJ2-3
CDR3 protein: CASRDGSPDTQYF
CDR3 DNA: TGTGCCAGCAGAGACGGGAGCCCAGATACGCAGTATTTT

V gene: TRBV4-3
D gene: TRBD2
clone size: NA
J gene: TRBJ2-2
CDR3 protein: CASSQVGAGGGELFF
CDR3 DNA: TGCGCCAGCAGCCAAGTAGGCGCGGGGGGCGGGGAGCTGTTTTTT

V gene: TRBV15
D gene: NA
clone size: few
J gene: TRBJ2-1
CDR3 protein: CATGHNLYNEQFF
CDR3 DNA: TGTGCCACCGGGCATAACCTCTACAATGAGCAGTTCTTC

V gene: TRBV4-1
D gene: TRBD2
clone size: many
J gene: TRBJ2-7
CDR3 protein: CASSLGLAGVEQYF
CDR3 DNA: TGCGCCAGCAGCTTGGGACTAGCGGGGGTAGAGCAGTACTTC

V gene: TRBV30
D gene: TRBD1
clone size: NA
J gene: TRBJ1-2
CDR3 protein: CAWTKGTEAYGYTF
CDR3 DNA: TGTGCCTGGACTAAAGGGACAGAGGCCTATGGCTACACCTTC

V gene: TRBV13
D gene: TRBD1
clone size: few
J gene: TRBJ2-7
CDR3 protein: CASSQKAGGYEQYF
CDR3 DNA: TGTGCCAGCAGCCAAAAGGCAGGGGGATACGAGCAGTACTTC

V gene: TRBV5-1
D gene: NA
clone size: many
J gene: TRBJ1-2
CDR3 protein: CASSLAGGYGYTF
CDR3 DNA: TGTGCCAGCAGCTTAGCGGGCGGATATGGCTACACCTTC

V gene: TRBV7-9
D gene: NA
clone size: few
J gene: TRBJ2-7
CDR3 protein: CASSLKGAGEQYF
CDR3 DNA: TGTGCCAGCAGCTTAAAAGGGGCGGGCGAGCAGTACTTC